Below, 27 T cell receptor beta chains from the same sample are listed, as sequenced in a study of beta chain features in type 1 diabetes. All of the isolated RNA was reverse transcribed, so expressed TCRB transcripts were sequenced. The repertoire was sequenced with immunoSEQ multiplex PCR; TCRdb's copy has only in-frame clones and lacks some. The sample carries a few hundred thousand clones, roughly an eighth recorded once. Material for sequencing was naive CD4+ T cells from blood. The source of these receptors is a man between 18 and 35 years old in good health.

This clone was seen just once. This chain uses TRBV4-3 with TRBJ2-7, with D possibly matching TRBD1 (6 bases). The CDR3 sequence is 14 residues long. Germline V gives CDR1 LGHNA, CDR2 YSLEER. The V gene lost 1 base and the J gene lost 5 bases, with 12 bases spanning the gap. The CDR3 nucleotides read TGCGCCAGCAGCCAAGGCACAGGGCTCGACGAGCAGTACTTC. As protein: CASSQGTGLDEQYF.

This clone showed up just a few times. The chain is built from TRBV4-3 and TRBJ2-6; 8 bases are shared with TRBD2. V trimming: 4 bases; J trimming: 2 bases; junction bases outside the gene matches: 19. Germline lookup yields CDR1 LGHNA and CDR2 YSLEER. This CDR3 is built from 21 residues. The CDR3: CASSRSWSGSGREAGANVLTF. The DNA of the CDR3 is TGCGCCAGCAGCCGTTCTTGGTCTGGAAGCGGGAGAGAAGCTGGGGCCAACGTCCTGACTTTC.

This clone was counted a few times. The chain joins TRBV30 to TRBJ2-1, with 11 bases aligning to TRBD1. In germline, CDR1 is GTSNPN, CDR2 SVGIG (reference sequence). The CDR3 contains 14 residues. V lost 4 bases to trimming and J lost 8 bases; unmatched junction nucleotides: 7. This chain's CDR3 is CAWTGTGGRDEQFF. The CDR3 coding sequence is TGTGCCTGGACCGGGACAGGGGGGAGGGATGAGCAGTTCTTC.

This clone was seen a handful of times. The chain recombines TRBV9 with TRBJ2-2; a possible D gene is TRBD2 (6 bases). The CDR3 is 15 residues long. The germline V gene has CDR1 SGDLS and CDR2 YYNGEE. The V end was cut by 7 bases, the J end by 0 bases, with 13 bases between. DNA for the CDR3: TGTGCCAGCGCGGAGGGCGGAGCGAACACCGGGGAGCTGTTTTTT. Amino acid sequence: CASAEGGANTGELFF.

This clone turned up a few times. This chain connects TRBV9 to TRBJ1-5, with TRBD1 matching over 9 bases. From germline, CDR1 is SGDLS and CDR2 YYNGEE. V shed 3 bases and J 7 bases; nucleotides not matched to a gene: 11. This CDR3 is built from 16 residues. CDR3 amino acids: CASSEGTGRMNQPQHF. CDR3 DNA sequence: TGTGCCAGCAGCGAAGGGACAGGGAGAATGAACCAGCCCCAGCATTTT.

The CDR3 DNA reads as TGTGCCAGCAGTTTATATCCCGGTCCGGGGAGGTCTGAAGCTTTCTTT. Its translation is CASSLYPGPGRSEAFF. The rearrangement joins TRBV27 to TRBJ1-1; unclear D gene. This CDR3 contains 16 residues. The V end was cut by 1 base, the J end by 6 bases, with 18 bases between. Germline V gene sequence: CDR1 MNHEY, CDR2 SMNVEV (reference sequence).

This CDR3 reads CAWSVQTGAEAFF. The CDR3 DNA reads TGTGCCTGGAGTGTCCAGACAGGGGCAGAAGCTTTCTTT. The rearrangement uses TRBV30 and TRBJ1-1; 8 bases are a match to TRBD1. Looked up from germline, CDR1 is GTSNPN and CDR2 is SVGIG (reference sequence). With V trimmed by 0 bases and J by 8 bases, 5 bases remained unmatched. This CDR3 spans 13 amino acids.

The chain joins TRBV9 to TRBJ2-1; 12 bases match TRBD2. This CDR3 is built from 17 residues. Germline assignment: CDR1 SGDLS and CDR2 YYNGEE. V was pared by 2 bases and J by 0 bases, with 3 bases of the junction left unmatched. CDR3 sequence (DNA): TGTGCCAGCAGCGTGACTAGCGGGAGCGTCTCCTACAATGAGCAGTTCTTC. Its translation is CASSVTSGSVSYNEQFF. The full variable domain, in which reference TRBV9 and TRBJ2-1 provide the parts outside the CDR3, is DSGVTQTPKHLITATGQRVTLRCSPRSGDLSVYWYQQSLDQGLQFLIQYYNGEERAKGNILERFSAQQFPDLHSELNLSSLELGDSALYFCASSVTSGSVSYNEQFFGPGTRLTVL.

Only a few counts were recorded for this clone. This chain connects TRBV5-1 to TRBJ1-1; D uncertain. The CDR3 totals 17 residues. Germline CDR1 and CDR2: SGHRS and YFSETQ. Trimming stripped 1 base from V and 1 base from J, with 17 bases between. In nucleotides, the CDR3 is TGCGCCAGCAGCTTGTCGGTATATGGAGGTGGGAACACTGAAGCTTTCTTT. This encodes CASSLSVYGGGNTEAFF.

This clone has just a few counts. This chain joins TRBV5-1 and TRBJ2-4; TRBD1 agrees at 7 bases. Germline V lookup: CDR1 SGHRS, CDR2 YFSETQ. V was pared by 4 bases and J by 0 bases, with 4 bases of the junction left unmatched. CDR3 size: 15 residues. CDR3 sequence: CASSPRQGAKNIQYF. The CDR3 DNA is TGCGCCAGCAGCCCCAGACAGGGAGCCAAAAACATTCAGTACTTC.

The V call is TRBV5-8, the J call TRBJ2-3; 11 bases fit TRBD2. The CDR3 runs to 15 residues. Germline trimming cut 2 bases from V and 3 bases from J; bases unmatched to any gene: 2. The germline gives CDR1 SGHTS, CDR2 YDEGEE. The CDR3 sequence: CASSFLAGGTDTQYF. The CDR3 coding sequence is TGTGCCAGCAGCTTCCTAGCGGGGGGAACAGATACGCAGTATTTT.

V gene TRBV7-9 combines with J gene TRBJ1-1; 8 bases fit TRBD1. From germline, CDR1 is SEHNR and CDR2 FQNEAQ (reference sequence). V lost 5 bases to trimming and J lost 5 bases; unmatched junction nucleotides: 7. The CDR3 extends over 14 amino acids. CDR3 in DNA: TGTGCCAGCAGCCCCCGGACAGGGAAGACTGAAGCTTTCTTT. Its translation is CASSPRTGKTEAFF.

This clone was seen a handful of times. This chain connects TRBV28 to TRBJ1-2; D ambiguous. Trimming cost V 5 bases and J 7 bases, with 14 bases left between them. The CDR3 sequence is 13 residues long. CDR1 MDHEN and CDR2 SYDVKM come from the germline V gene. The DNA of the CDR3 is TGTGCCAGCAGTATCCCAAACCCGGGTGGCTACACCTTC. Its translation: CASSIPNPGGYTF.

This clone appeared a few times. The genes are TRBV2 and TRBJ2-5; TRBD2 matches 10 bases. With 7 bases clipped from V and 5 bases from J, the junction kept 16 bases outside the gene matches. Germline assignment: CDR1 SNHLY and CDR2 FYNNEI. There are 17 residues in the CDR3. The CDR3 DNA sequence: TGTGCCAGCACCTGGGATGTGGCTAGCGGGAGCAGGGAGACCCAGTACTTC. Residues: CASTWDVASGSRETQYF.

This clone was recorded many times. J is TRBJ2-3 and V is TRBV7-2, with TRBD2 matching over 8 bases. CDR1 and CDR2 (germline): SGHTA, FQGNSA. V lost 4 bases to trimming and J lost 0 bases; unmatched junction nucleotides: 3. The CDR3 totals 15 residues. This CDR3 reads CASSYSGASTDTQYF. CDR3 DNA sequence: TGTGCCAGCAGCTATAGCGGGGCTAGCACAGATACGCAGTATTTT. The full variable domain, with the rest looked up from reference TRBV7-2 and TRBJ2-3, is GAGVSQSPSNKVTEKGKDVELRCDPISGHTALYWYRQSLGQGLEFLIYFQGNSAPDKSGLPSDRFSAERTGGSVSTLTIQRTQQEDSAVYLCASSYSGASTDTQYFGPGTRLTVL.

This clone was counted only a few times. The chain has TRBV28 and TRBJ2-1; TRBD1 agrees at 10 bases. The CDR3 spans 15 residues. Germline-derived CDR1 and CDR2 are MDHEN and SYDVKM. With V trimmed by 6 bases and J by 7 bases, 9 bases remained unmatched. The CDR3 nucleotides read TGTGCCAGCAGGGGACCGGGACAGGGGCGGAATGAGCAGTTCTTC. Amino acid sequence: CASRGPGQGRNEQFF.

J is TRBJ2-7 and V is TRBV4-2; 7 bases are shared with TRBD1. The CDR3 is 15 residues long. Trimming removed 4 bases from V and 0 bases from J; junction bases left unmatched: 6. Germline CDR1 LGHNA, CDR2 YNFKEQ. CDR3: CASSRLGTVSYEQYF. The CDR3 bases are TGTGCCAGCAGCCGCCTGGGGACAGTCTCCTACGAGCAGTACTTC.

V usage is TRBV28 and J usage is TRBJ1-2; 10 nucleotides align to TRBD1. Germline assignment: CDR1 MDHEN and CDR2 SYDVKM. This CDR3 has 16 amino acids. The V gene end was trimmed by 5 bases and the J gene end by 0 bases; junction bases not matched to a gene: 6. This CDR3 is CASSIHGTGANYGYTF. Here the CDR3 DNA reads TGTGCCAGCAGTATTCACGGGACAGGGGCTAACTATGGCTACACCTTC.

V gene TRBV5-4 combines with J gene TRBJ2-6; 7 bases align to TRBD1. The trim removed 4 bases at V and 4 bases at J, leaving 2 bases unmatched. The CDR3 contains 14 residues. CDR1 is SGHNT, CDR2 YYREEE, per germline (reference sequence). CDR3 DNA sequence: TGTGCCAGCAGCCAGGGACAGGGGGCCAACGTCCTGACTTTC. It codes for CASSQGQGANVLTF.

The CDR3 DNA is TGTGCCAGCAGTTCCCGGACAGGGGTGGATGAGCAGTTCTTC. It specifies CASSSRTGVDEQFF. The chain employs TRBV28 and TRBJ2-1; the match to TRBD1 covers 9 bases. Germline V gene data show CDR1 as MDHEN and CDR2 as SYDVKM. The CDR3 runs to 14 residues. The V gene end was trimmed by 4 bases and the J gene end by 8 bases; junction bases not matched to a gene: 6.

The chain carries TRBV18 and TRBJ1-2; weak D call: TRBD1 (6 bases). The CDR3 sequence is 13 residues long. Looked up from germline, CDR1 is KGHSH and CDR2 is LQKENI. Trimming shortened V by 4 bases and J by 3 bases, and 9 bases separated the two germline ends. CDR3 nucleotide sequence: TGTGCCAGCTCACGGGGGCAGGACTATGGCTACACCTTC. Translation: CASSRGQDYGYTF.

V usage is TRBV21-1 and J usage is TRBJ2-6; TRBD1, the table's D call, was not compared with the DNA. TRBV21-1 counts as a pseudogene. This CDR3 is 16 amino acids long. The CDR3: CASIPWTVPGANVLTF. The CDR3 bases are TGTGCCAGCATACCTTGGACAGTTCCTGGGGCCAACGTCCTGACTTTC.

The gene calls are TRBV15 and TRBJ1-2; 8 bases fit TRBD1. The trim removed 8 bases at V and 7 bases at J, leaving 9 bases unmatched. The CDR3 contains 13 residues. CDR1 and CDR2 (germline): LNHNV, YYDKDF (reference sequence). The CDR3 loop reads CATYYGQGGGYTF. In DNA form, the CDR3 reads TGTGCCACCTACTATGGACAGGGTGGTGGCTACACCTTC.

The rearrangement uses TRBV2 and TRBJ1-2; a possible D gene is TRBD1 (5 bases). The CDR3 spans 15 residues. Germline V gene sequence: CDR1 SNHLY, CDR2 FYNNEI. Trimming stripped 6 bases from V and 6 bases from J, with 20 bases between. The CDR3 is CASRRDLVGGNGYTF. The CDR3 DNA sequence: TGTGCCAGCAGGAGGGACCTCGTAGGAGGGAATGGCTACACCTTC. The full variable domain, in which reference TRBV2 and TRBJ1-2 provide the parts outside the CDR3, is EPEVTQTPSHQVTQMGQEVILRCVPISNHLYFYWYRQILGQKVEFLVSFYNNEISEKSEIFDDQFSVERPDGSNFTLKIRSTKLEDSAMYFCASRRDLVGGNGYTFGSGTRLTVV.

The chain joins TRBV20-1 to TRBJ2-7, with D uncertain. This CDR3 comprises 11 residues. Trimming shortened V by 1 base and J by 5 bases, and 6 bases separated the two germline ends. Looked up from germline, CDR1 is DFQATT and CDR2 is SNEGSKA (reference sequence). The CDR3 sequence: CSARGSNEQYF. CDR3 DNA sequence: TGCAGTGCTAGAGGTAGCAACGAGCAGTACTTC.

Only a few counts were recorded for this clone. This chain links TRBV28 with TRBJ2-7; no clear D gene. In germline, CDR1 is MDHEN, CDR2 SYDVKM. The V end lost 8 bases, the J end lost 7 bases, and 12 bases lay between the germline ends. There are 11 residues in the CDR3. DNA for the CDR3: TGTGCCAGCTTCGGTGAATGGGAGCAGTACTTC. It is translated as CASFGEWEQYF.

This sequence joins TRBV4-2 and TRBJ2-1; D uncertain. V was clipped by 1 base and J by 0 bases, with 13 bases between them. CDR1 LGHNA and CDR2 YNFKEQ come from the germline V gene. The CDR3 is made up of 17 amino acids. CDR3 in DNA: TGTGCCAGCAGCCAAGCCGCCCAGGTCAGCTCCTACAATGAGCAGTTCTTC. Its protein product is CASSQAAQVSSYNEQFF.